This TCR beta chain was profiled in a study of blood T cell repertoires in COVID-19. Study at large: The origin of the acute and convalescent COVID-19 samples was the United States, Italy and Spain. Sources were T cells, B-cell-depleted T cells, or PBMCs; the material itself was cDNA or gDNA.

In the original analysis: Amplification with reference gene primers provided the estimates of nucleated cell counts. Profiling relied on immunoSEQ multiplex PCR, and the TCRdb table lists in-frame clones only, not all of them. That table gives V, J and clone size, and the DNA gave D and trimming. The repertoire consists of a few hundred thousand clones, with about 89% occurring once and the leading ten covering 0.7% to 0.9%. The sequenced sample was peripheral blood. The sequence was collected from a man aged 25 to 40 with acute or convalescent COVID-19.

CDR3 coding DNA: TGTGCCAGCTCCCGCTCTGGGGCCAACGTCCTGACTTTC. Translated, it gives CASSRSGANVLTF. This chain joins TRBV5-6 and TRBJ2-6; no firm D call. V lost 7 bases and J 0 bases, leaving 5 bases between the germline ends. Germline V gives CDR1 SGHDT, CDR2 YYEEEE. This CDR3 comprises 13 residues.